This T cell receptor (beta chain) was identified in a study of glioma-infiltrating T cells. Across the whole study: Target coverage was roughly 4.5- to 11-fold for 800,000 to 1,000,000 blood T cells.

Worth noting for this clonotype: What it recognizes is unknown. Given a much more abundant clone one base away, this may be a read error.

The iRepertoire nested amplicon-rescue multiplex PCR amplified TCR alpha and beta CDR3s from RNA. MiXCR, run by TCRdb on the multiplex PCR reads, gives a single entry per CDR3 protein. Here the sample spans a few hundred thousand distinct CDR3 sequences, 41% being singletons. The CDR3 consists of 12 residues. V dropped 3 bases and J dropped 9 bases, with 11 bases sitting between them. CDR1 and CDR2 from the germline V gene are MNHNS and SASEGT. Findings and limits, study-wide: Patients with low tissue-blood divergence carried a signature set of shared blood CDR3 motifs.

The sequenced sample was glioma tissue, nonneoplastic brain tissue, or PBMCs (not recorded which). The chain combines TRBV6-1 with TRBJ1-2; possibly TRBD1 for D (6 bases). The receptor comes from a human donor with low-grade glioma or glioblastoma, undergoing nonglioma brain surgery, or in good health (not recorded which). The CDR3, as DNA: TGTGCCAGCAGTGAGAGGGGGTATAGCTACACCTTC. Amino acids: CASSERGYSYTF.